A selection of T cell receptor beta chains follows, all from one sample in a study of T cells in Graves' hyperthyroidism and ophthalmopathy. Each CDR3 protein gets one entry after TCRdb re-called the multiplex PCR reads with MiXCR. The table records fewer than 350,000 distinct CDR3 sequences, 15% to 20% of them present only once. The specimen was blood. These receptor sequences come from a woman aged 40 to 50 with Graves' ophthalmopathy. Each CDR3 is given with its conserved first and last residue. The order of the fields is V gene, D gene, J gene, clone size, CDR3 DNA, CDR3 protein. D genes are given only for firm matches. The size field is filled for only some rows; it gives once, few, many or a size class.

TRBV29-1	TRBD1	TRBJ1-1	many	TGCAGCGCCACTGCTCCCGGGACAGGGAGGCCTGAAGCTTTCTTT	CSATAPGTGRPEAFF
TRBV12-3/TRBV12-4	NA	TRBJ1-6	many	TGTGCCAGCAGTCCAGAACCTTCAGGGTTCTCACCCCTCCACTTT	CASSPEPSGFSPLHF
TRBV30	NA	TRBJ1-2	many	TGTGCCTGGAGGGGCGTTTTTGGCTACACCTTC	CAWRGVFGYTF
TRBV10-1	TRBD2	TRBJ2-7	NA	TGCGCCAGCAGTGAGGTAGCGGGAGTAATCGAGCAGTACTTC	CASSEVAGVIEQYF
TRBV4-1	NA	TRBJ2-5	many	TGCGCCAGCAGCCAAGATCGTTCGGGAGTAGGGGAGACCCAGTACTTC	CASSQDRSGVGETQYF
TRBV30	NA	TRBJ2-4	many	TGTGCCTGGAGGAGCGGGACACGAGGGTTAGACATTCAGTACTTC	CAWRSGTRGLDIQYF
TRBV5-1	NA	TRBJ1-1	many	TGCGCCAGCAGCTTGAGTTCAGCGAACACTGAAGCTTTCTTT	CASSLSSANTEAFF
TRBV12-3/TRBV12-4	TRBD1	TRBJ1-1	once	TGTGCCAGCAGATACCGGACAGGGGGCAGGACTGAAGCTTTCTTT	CASRYRTGGRTEAFF
TRBV12-3/TRBV12-4	NA	TRBJ1-1	many	TGTGCCAGCACTCGGAGTGACACTGAAGCTTTCTTT	CASTRSDTEAFF
TRBV28	TRBD1	TRBJ1-5	many	TGTGCCGGCAGTCCGGACTGGGACAGCGGGGATCAGCCCCAGCATTTT	CAGSPDWDSGDQPQHF
TRBV20-1	NA	TRBJ2-5	many	TGCAGTGCTACTCCGCCCGGGGGCTCAAAACAAGAGACCCAGTACTTC	CSATPPGGSKQETQYF
TRBV12-3/TRBV12-4	NA	TRBJ2-2	many	TGTGCCAGCAGACCCGGGATCGTGGGGGAGCTGTTTTTT	CASRPGIVGELFF
TRBV11-1	TRBD2	TRBJ2-2	many	TGTGCCAGCAGCCCCCTGGCGGGAGTGGGCACCGGGGAGCTGTTTTTT	CASSPLAGVGTGELFF
TRBV4-1	TRBD2	TRBJ2-7	many	TGCGCCAGCAGCCAAGGTGGACTAGCGGAGATCTCCTACGAGCAGTACTTC	CASSQGGLAEISYEQYF
TRBV20-1	NA	TRBJ2-5	many	TGCAGTGCTAGACCTATAGCAAGCGGCAGGGAGACCCAGTACTTC	CSARPIASGRETQYF
TRBV7-2	TRBD1	TRBJ1-1	many	TGTGCCAGCAGCCCTCAGGGGGACACTGAAGCTTTCTTT	CASSPQGDTEAFF
TRBV6-1	NA	TRBJ1-3	once	TGTGCCAGCAGCAGACTTACCGGGACGGTGAAAGACACCATATATTTT	CASSRLTGTVKDTIYF
TRBV2	NA	TRBJ1-5	NA	TGTGCCAGCAGTGTCGGTGGGCTGGTTCAGCCCCAGCATTTT	CASSVGGLVQPQHF
TRBV6-1	NA	TRBJ1-2	NA	TGTGCCAGCAGTGCCTCCGGGGCTTATTATGGCTACACCTTC	CASSASGAYYGYTF
TRBV5-1	NA	TRBJ2-7	many	TGCGCCAGCAGCTTGGTAAGGGGGGGCTACGAGCAGTACTTC	CASSLVRGGYEQYF
TRBV11-2	NA	TRBJ2-7	many	TGTGCCAGCAGCTTAGAAGGGACTCAGGTCGGGGCATACGAGCAGTACTTC	CASSLEGTQVGAYEQYF
TRBV12-3/TRBV12-4	TRBD1	TRBJ2-5	NA	TGTGCCAGTAGAGGGACAGTAGTCCAAGAGACCCAGTACTTC	CASRGTVVQETQYF
TRBV7-6	NA	TRBJ1-1	many	TGTGCCAGCAGCTTAGGATCGGGGGGCCGGGAAGCTTTCTTT	CASSLGSGGREAFF
TRBV4-1	NA	TRBJ2-7	many	TGCGCCAGCAGCCAGCCCCCGACAGGAAATTACGAGCAGTACTTC	CASSQPPTGNYEQYF
TRBV5-1	TRBD2	TRBJ2-5	many	TGCGCCAGCAGCGATAGCGGGAGCCCCGGGGAGACCCAGTACTTC	CASSDSGSPGETQYF
TRBV6-2/TRBV6-3	NA	TRBJ2-5	many	TGTGCCAGCAGTCTCAGATGGTCTCAAGAGACCCAGTACTTC	CASSLRWSQETQYF
TRBV3-1	NA	TRBJ1-1	many	TGTGCCAGCACCTCAACAGCTAACACTGAAGCTTTCTTT	CASTSTANTEAFF
TRBV18	NA	TRBJ2-5	many	TGTGCCAGCTCACCGACCGCCGGTCAAGAGACCCAGTACTTC	CASSPTAGQETQYF
TRBV19	NA	TRBJ1-1	many	TGTGCCAGTAGTACTCTCTATAGGGTGGAAGACACTGAAGCTTTCTTT	CASSTLYRVEDTEAFF
TRBV4-1	TRBD2	TRBJ2-7	few	TGCGCCAGCAGCCCCCTTAGCGGGGGGGTCTACGAGCAGTACTTC	CASSPLSGGVYEQYF
TRBV28	NA	TRBJ1-2	NA	TGTGCCAGCAGGCAGGACACAGCCTATGGCTACACCTTC	CASRQDTAYGYTF
TRBV6-1	TRBD2	TRBJ2-7	few	TGTGCCAGCAGTGCTCTGGGACTATCAACAACCTACGAGCAGTACTTC	CASSALGLSTTYEQYF
TRBV20-1	NA	TRBJ1-5	many	TGCAGTGCTAGAGTAGGGGGCAATCAGCCCCAGCATTTT	CSARVGGNQPQHF
TRBV10-3	NA	TRBJ2-5	NA	TGTGCCACCAAGAGGACCGGGGATATTGAGACCCAGTACTTC	CATKRTGDIETQYF
TRBV15	NA	TRBJ1-2	NA	TGTGCCACCAGCAATACCGTAGCGAGTCGAAACTATGGCTACACCTTC	CATSNTVASRNYGYTF
TRBV5-5	TRBD2	TRBJ2-7	NA	TGCGCCAGCAGCCGGGGTAGCGGGAACTACGAGCAGTACTTC	CASSRGSGNYEQYF
TRBV27	NA	TRBJ2-5	many	TGTGCCAGCAGTTCTACAGGGAACCAAGAGACCCAGTACTTC	CASSSTGNQETQYF
TRBV4-2	NA	TRBJ2-7	many	TGTGCCAGCAGCCAACGTTCGGACGGCAACTACGAGCAGTACTTC	CASSQRSDGNYEQYF
TRBV6-1	TRBD1	TRBJ2-7	NA	TGTGCCACGGGGGACAGGGCCACCAACGAGCAGTACTTC	CATGDRATNEQYF
TRBV12-3/TRBV12-4	TRBD2	TRBJ2-7	few	TGTGCCAGCAGCCTACTGACTAGCGGGGCCGCCTACGAGCAGTACTTC	CASSLLTSGAAYEQYF
TRBV20-1	TRBD1	TRBJ1-1	many	TGCAGTGCTAGAGGGACAGGGGGATTGAGGACTGAAGCTTTCTTT	CSARGTGGLRTEAFF
TRBV6-4	NA	TRBJ2-2	many	TGTGCCAGCAGGCAGGGGAGTGCCGGGGAGCTGTTTTTT	CASRQGSAGELFF
TRBV7-9	NA	TRBJ1-3	many	TGTGCCAGCAGCCCGTCGGTGGCATATGGAAACACCATATATTTT	CASSPSVAYGNTIYF
TRBV11-1	NA	TRBJ2-5	many	TGTGCCAGCAGCTTAGCCGAAGGGACTCCGCGTTTGGGAGAGACCCAGTACTTC	CASSLAEGTPRLGETQYF
TRBV6-1	NA	TRBJ1-1	once	TGTGCCAGCAGTGAACTTCAGGCCACTGAAGCTTTCTTT	CASSELQATEAFF
TRBV7-9	NA	TRBJ2-5	many	TGTGCCAGCAGCTTAATCCGGGGGCAGGGGGAGACCCAGTACTTC	CASSLIRGQGETQYF